Listed here are 18 T cell receptor beta chains from one sample, sequenced in a study of radiation and T cells in renal cell carcinoma (dated by TCRdb to 2018 to 2020). This specimen's time point label, per the study, means: blood 2 weeks post-SBRT. Sample treatment or condition, as interpreted from the label and publication: 15 Gy SBRT to primary tumor, nephrectomy 4 weeks later. Library preparation employed the immunoSEQ multiplex PCR assay. TCRdb obtained this table from immuneACCESS and retained in-frame rearrangements with V and J assigned. These tables miss some clones; where compared with another copy, unresolved V genes account for less than half of the shortfall, and the remainder is unexplained. The sample table contains about 150,000 clones; only one count was recorded for roughly 90% of them. The ten top clones hold over 10% of the sample. This sample comprised blood, obtained from a patient whose treatment included radiotherapy and nephrectomy. The receptor source for this set is a woman between 45 and 65 years old with renal cell carcinoma.

The CDR3 nucleotides read TGTGCCAGCTCACCATTTACTACCGGGACAGGGGGCCGCGAGCAGTACTTC. Encoded protein: CASSPFTTGTGGREQYF. J is TRBJ2-7 and V is TRBV18, with 12 bases fitting TRBD1. The CDR3 is 17 residues long. V shed 2 bases and J 6 bases; nucleotides not matched to a gene: 11. CDR1 KGHSH and CDR2 LQKENI come from the germline V gene.

Notes on this clone: Other DNA sequences in this sample translate to the same CDR3. Written as DNA, the CDR3 is TGTGCCAGTAGTACAACGGCGAACACTGAAGCTTTCTTT. Residues: CASSTTANTEAFF. V usage is TRBV19 and J usage is TRBJ1-1, with no clear D. This CDR3 comprises 13 residues. The germline V and J ends were trimmed by 4 bases and 1 base, with 7 bases remaining between them. Germline assignment: CDR1 LNHDA and CDR2 SQIVND (reference sequence).

The chain couples TRBV7-3 to TRBJ1-2; maybe TRBD1 (5 bases). CDR1 SGHTA and CDR2 FQGTGA come from the germline V gene. Trimming took 5 bases from V and 7 from J, leaving 17 bases between them. The CDR3 extends over 14 amino acids. CDR3 nucleotide sequence: TGTGCCAGCAGCAACCCCTCCCGACAGTCTGGCTACACCTTC. It yields the protein CASSNPSRQSGYTF.

V is TRBV29-1 and J is TRBJ2-2; a weak D match, TRBD1 (5 bases). Germline V gene sequence: CDR1 SQVTM, CDR2 ANQGSEA. V was clipped by 4 bases and J by 0 bases, with 9 bases between them. The CDR3 runs 14 residues. This chain's CDR3 is CSVGKGANTGELFF. The CDR3 region has the DNA TGCAGCGTTGGGAAAGGGGCGAACACCGGGGAGCTGTTTTTT.

The chain combines TRBV6-6 with TRBJ1-2; D is perhaps TRBD1 (5 bases). V shed 5 bases and J shed 8 bases, with 21 bases lying between them. CDR1 is MNHNY and CDR2 is SVGAGI in the germline V gene (reference sequence). This CDR3 is built from 15 residues. The CDR3 sequence: CASSNPSGALKGYTF. The CDR3 coding sequence is TGTGCCAGCAGTAACCCCTCTGGGGCGTTGAAGGGCTACACCTTC.

This chain connects TRBV7-2 to TRBJ1-6; D is uncertain. V lost 1 base and J lost 5, with 12 bases in between. Germline CDR1 reads SGHTA; CDR2 reads FQGNSA. This CDR3 spans 16 amino acids. The CDR3 loop is CASSLVSSPNNSPLHF. The CDR3 coding sequence is TGTGCCAGCAGCTTAGTATCCTCTCCTAATAATTCACCCCTCCACTTT.

The V and J genes are TRBV7-9 and TRBJ2-1; 7 nucleotides match TRBD1. Germline V CDR1 and CDR2: SEHNR, FQNEAQ (reference sequence). Trimming at V came to 4 bases and at J to 7 bases, leaving 10 bases not matched to a gene. The CDR3 length is 15 residues. CDR3 nucleotides: TGTGCCAGCAGCTACCAGGGACAGCCCCAAAATGAGCAGTTCTTC. Encoded protein: CASSYQGQPQNEQFF.

Remarks on this clone: This specimen includes other DNA sequences encoding the same CDR3. This sequence joins TRBV18 and TRBJ2-7; 7 bases map to TRBD1. Germline CDR1 is KGHSH and CDR2 is LQKENI. With 1 base clipped from V and 0 bases from J, the junction kept 0 bases outside the gene matches. The CDR3 sequence is 14 residues long. CDR3 in amino acids: CASSPRDSSYEQYF. In nucleotides, the CDR3 is TGTGCCAGCTCACCACGGGACAGCTCCTACGAGCAGTACTTC.

This clone has just a few counts. The chain uses TRBV12-5 and TRBJ1-2; D unclear. V gave up 2 bases and J gave up 7 bases, with 8 bases separating them. This CDR3 has 12 amino acids. Looked up from germline, CDR1 is LGHNT and CDR2 is FRNRAP. The CDR3 DNA reads TGTGCTAGTGGTTTGCCCTCAGGTGGCTACACCTTC. Translation: CASGLPSGGYTF.

The chain joins TRBV4-2 to TRBJ1-5, with a weak D call TRBD1 (5 bases). The V end lost 1 base, the J end lost 7 bases, and 11 bases lay between the germline ends. The CDR3 extends over 14 amino acids. Germline CDR1 reads LGHNA; CDR2 reads YNFKEQ. The CDR3 sequence is CASSQAGGAQPQHF. In DNA, the CDR3 is TGTGCCAGCAGCCAAGCGGGCGGGGCCCAGCCCCAGCATTTT.

The CDR3 nucleotides read TGTGCCAGCAGTGTAGCAGGGAACTATGGCTACACCTTC. Translation gives CASSVAGNYGYTF. The chain employs TRBV5-6 and TRBJ1-2, with TRBD1 as a possible D gene (5 bases). The CDR3 consists of 13 residues. V lost 5 bases and J 2 bases, leaving 10 bases between the germline ends. CDR1 is SGHDT, CDR2 YYEEEE, per germline.

The rearrangement uses TRBV5-1 and TRBJ1-4; D is possibly TRBD1 (5 bases). V gave up 0 bases and J gave up 0 bases, with 12 bases separating them. This CDR3 is built from 17 residues. Germline CDR1 and CDR2: SGHRS and YFSETQ. The CDR3 DNA sequence: TGCGCCAGCAGCTTGGCGTTAGGGACCACAACTAATGAAAAACTGTTTTTT. Its protein product is CASSLALGTTTNEKLFF.

The V and J genes are TRBV6-5 and TRBJ1-2; possible D gene TRBD1, 6 bases. Germline V gene lookup returns CDR1 MNHEY and CDR2 SVGAGI. CDR3 size: 15 residues. V was cut by 2 bases and J by 6 bases, with 16 bases left in between. The CDR3 coding sequence is TGTGCCAGCAGTTACCTAATAGACAGGCCGGATGGCTACACCTTC. Encoded protein: CASSYLIDRPDGYTF.

This chain uses TRBV7-6 with TRBJ2-2; 8 nucleotides align to TRBD1. Germline assignment: CDR1 SGHVS and CDR2 FNYEAQ. The length of the CDR3 is 17 residues. Unmatched junction bases numbered 6, after V lost 1 base and J lost 2 bases. CDR3 in amino acids: CASSLVGTGINTGELFF. The CDR3 DNA is TGTGCCAGCAGCTTAGTTGGGACAGGAATAAACACCGGGGAGCTGTTTTTT.

The V and J genes are TRBV27 and TRBJ1-5, with TRBD1 as a possible D gene (5 bases). This CDR3 is 14 amino acids long. V lost 7 bases and J 0 bases, leaving 10 bases between the germline ends. Germline V gene lookup returns CDR1 MNHEY and CDR2 SMNVEV (reference sequence). Written as DNA, the CDR3 is TGTGCCAGCAAAAGGGACTATAGCAATCAGCCCCAGCATTTT. Its translation is CASKRDYSNQPQHF.

V gene TRBV2 combines with J gene TRBJ2-5, with TRBD2 matching 7 bases. The CDR3 totals 15 residues. Germline V gives CDR1 SNHLY, CDR2 FYNNEI. The V segment lost 2 bases and the J segment 3 bases; nucleotides outside the gene matches: 6. CDR3 region: CASSELSGDKETQYF. The CDR3 DNA reads as TGTGCCAGCAGTGAACTAAGCGGGGATAAAGAGACCCAGTACTTC.

This rearrangement joins TRBV7-8 to TRBJ2-7; D might be TRBD1 (6 bases). Between the trimmed V and J ends, which lost 2 bases and 0 bases, there was a span of 11 bases. Germline values: CDR1 SGHVS, CDR2 FQNEAQ. The CDR3 runs 15 residues. As DNA, the CDR3 is TGTGCCAGCAGCTTAAGTCAGGGGCCCTCCTACGAGCAGTACTTC. As protein: CASSLSQGPSYEQYF.

The genes are TRBV6-5 and TRBJ2-7; TRBD1 agrees at 9 bases. The CDR3 extends over 13 amino acids. V shed 8 bases, J shed 4 bases, and the junction held 6 bases outside the gene matches. Germline CDR1 is MNHEY and CDR2 is SVGAGI. DNA of the CDR3: TGTGCCAGCTCCGGGACAGGGAGTTACGAGCAGTACTTC. Its protein is CASSGTGSYEQYF.